One TCR beta chain is described in this entry. Here immunoSEQ multiplex PCR was the method, and the copy in TCRdb shows in-frame clones only, minus some. The sample shows approximately 180,000 clones, about 85% of them seen only once. This sample was taken from a study of blood T cell repertoires in COVID-19. The V gene's germline CDR1 is SGHAT and CDR2 FQNNGV. There are 15 residues in the CDR3. V lost 4 bases, J lost 4 bases, and 15 bases lay in between. This receptor was identified in a person aged 65 to 85 with COVID-19, enrolled during active disease. The sequencing sample was made of peripheral blood. The V gene is TRBV11-2, the J gene TRBJ2-3, with D maybe TRBD2 (5 bases). The CDR3 DNA reads as TGTGCCAGCAGCTCCTTTGAGGTTAGCGCAGATACGCAGTATTTT. Its translation: CASSSFEVSADTQYF.